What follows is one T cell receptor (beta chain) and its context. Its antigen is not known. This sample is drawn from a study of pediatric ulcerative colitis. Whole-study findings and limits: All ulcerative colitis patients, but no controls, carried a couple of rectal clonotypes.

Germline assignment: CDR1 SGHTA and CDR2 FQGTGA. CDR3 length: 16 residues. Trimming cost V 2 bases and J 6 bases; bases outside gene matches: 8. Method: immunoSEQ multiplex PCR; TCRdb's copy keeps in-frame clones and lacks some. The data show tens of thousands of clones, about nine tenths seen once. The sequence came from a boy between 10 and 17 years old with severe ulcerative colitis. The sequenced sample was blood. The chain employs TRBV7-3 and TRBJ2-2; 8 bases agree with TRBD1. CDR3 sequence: CASSLSGRGLPGELFF. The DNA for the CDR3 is TGTGCCAGCAGCTTATCTGGCAGGGGGCTACCCGGGGAGCTGTTTTTT.